This passage covers 25 T cell receptor beta chains from one sample sequenced in a study of blood T cell repertoires in COVID-19. Clones were read by immunoSEQ multiplex PCR, and TCRdb kept only the in-frame ones, dropping some. Among approximately 91,000 clones listed, about four fifths were seen once. The source material was peripheral blood. Every receptor here comes from a man in his 70s with acute or convalescent COVID-19.

The chain recombines TRBV29-1 with TRBJ1-1; D not resolved. Trimming cost V 7 bases and J 1 base, with 13 bases left between them. Germline V gene lookup returns CDR1 SQVTM and CDR2 ANQGSEA. CDR3 length: 13 residues. CDR3 coding DNA: TGCAGCGGGGGTTTCAGCGAGAACACTGAAGCTTTCTTT. Translated: CSGGFSENTEAFF.

The chain uses TRBV3-1 (or the pseudogene TRBV3-2) and TRBJ2-6; D remains unclear. Trimming stripped 0 bases from V and 0 bases from J, with 3 bases between. The CDR3 consists of 15 residues. Looked up from germline, CDR1 is LGHDT and CDR2 is YNNKEL (reference sequence). The CDR3 is CASSQDISGANVLTF. CDR3 in DNA: TGTGCCAGCAGCCAAGATATCTCTGGGGCCAACGTCCTGACTTTC.

This rearrangement joins TRBV15 to TRBJ2-7; TRBD2 matches at 8 bases. This CDR3 spans 16 amino acids. Germline CDR1 is LNHNV and CDR2 is YYDKDF (reference sequence). The V gene end was trimmed by 1 base and the J gene end by 0 bases; junction bases not matched to a gene: 5. CDR3 nucleotides: TGTGCCACCAGCAGAGTGACTAGCGCGAGCTCCTACGAGCAGTACTTC. Translation gives CATSRVTSASSYEQYF.

V and J are TRBV20-1 and TRBJ2-2; maybe TRBD2 (6 bases). Trimming left V 3 bases short and J 1 base short, with 12 bases between. Germline V gives CDR1 DFQATT, CDR2 SNEGSKA (reference sequence). The length of the CDR3 is 15 residues. The CDR3 sequence: CSASPGTLNTGELFF. In nucleotides, the CDR3 is TGCAGTGCTAGTCCCGGGACTTTGAACACCGGGGAGCTGTTTTTT.

In its sample, this clone was seen once. The V call is TRBV4-1, the J call TRBJ2-7, with D possibly being TRBD2 (6 bases). V dropped 1 base and J dropped 5 bases, with 18 bases sitting between them. Germline V CDR1 and CDR2: MGHRA, YSYEKL. This CDR3 has 16 residues. For the CDR3, the DNA is TGCGCCAGCAGCCAAGGGGCTTGGGCTGGCGGGGACGAGCAGTACTTC. This encodes CASSQGAWAGGDEQYF.

The rearrangement links TRBV27 to TRBJ1-5; possibly TRBD1 for D (5 bases). Trimming cost V 7 bases and J 0 bases, with 7 bases left between them. CDR1 and CDR2 from the germline V gene are MNHEY and SMNVEV (reference sequence). CDR3 size: 13 residues. CDR3: CASTRGSNQPQHF. The CDR3 nucleotides read TGTGCCAGCACTAGGGGTAGCAATCAGCCCCAGCATTTT.

The sample holds one count of this clone. The gene calls are TRBV2 and TRBJ1-1; 7 nucleotides match TRBD1. Germline-derived CDR1 and CDR2 are SNHLY and FYNNEI. Germline trimming cut 6 bases from V and 3 bases from J; bases unmatched to any gene: 7. The CDR3 sequence is 14 residues long. In nucleotides, the CDR3 is TGTGCCAGCAGGACAGGGTGGGGTCACACTGAAGCTTTCTTT. Protein sequence: CASRTGWGHTEAFF.

This clone occurred once. The chain links TRBV28 to TRBJ1-6; D perhaps matches TRBD1 (6 bases). Germline CDR1 MDHEN, CDR2 SYDVKM. Trimming left V 8 bases short and J 5 bases short, with 16 bases between. The CDR3 extends over 15 amino acids. CDR3 protein: CASLPGAGDNSPLHF. The CDR3 DNA is TGTGCCAGCCTGCCAGGGGCCGGGGATAATTCACCCCTCCACTTT.

This rearrangement joins TRBV9 to TRBJ1-2, with TRBD1 as a possible D gene (5 bases). This CDR3 region has 13 residues. V was shortened by 0 bases and J by 7 bases, with 10 bases between the two germline ends. Germline CDR1 is SGDLS and CDR2 is YYNGEE. The DNA for the CDR3 is TGTGCCAGCAGCGTAGGATGGGGCGGTGGCTACACCTTC. Translated, it gives CASSVGWGGGYTF.

The chain is built from TRBV3-1 (or the pseudogene TRBV3-2) and TRBJ1-4, with 8 nucleotides matching TRBD1. V was pared by 4 bases and J by 4 bases, with 5 bases of the junction left unmatched. CDR1 and CDR2 from the germline V gene are LGHDT and YNNKEL (reference sequence). This CDR3 region has 15 residues. The CDR3: CASSPTGGFNEKLFF. In nucleotides, the CDR3 is TGTGCCAGCAGCCCTACAGGGGGGTTTAATGAAAAACTGTTTTTT.

The chain carries TRBV6-1 and TRBJ2-1, with 10 bases matching TRBD2. Germline V gene sequence: CDR1 MNHNS, CDR2 SASEGT. J lost 8 bases, V lost 2 bases, and 9 bases had no gene match. The CDR3 extends over 16 amino acids. The CDR3 region is CASSEYKAGGSHEQFF. CDR3 coding DNA: TGTGCCAGCAGTGAATACAAAGCGGGAGGGAGTCATGAGCAGTTCTTC.

The CDR3 spells CASSLDIPTGELFF. Here the CDR3 DNA reads TGCGCCAGCAGCTTGGACATACCGACCGGGGAGCTGTTTTTT. The V gene is TRBV5-1, the J gene TRBJ2-2; D ambiguous. The CDR3 length is 14 residues. The V gene lost 0 bases and the J gene lost 5 bases, with 8 bases spanning the gap. Looked up from germline, CDR1 is SGHRS and CDR2 is YFSETQ.

The chain joins TRBV4-2 to TRBJ2-7; 7 nucleotides match TRBD2. The germline CDR1 and CDR2 sequences are LGHNA and YNFKEQ. Trimming cost V 2 bases and J 2 bases; bases outside gene matches: 12. The CDR3 is 17 residues long. CDR3 sequence: CASSQNPSGEGPYEQYF. The CDR3 DNA follows: TGTGCCAGCAGCCAAAACCCCTCGGGGGAGGGTCCCTACGAGCAGTACTTC.

The CDR3 reads CASLGQGRNTEAFF. CDR3 sequence (DNA): TGTGCCAGCTTGGGACAGGGACGGAACACTGAAGCTTTCTTT. The chain links TRBV18 to TRBJ1-1; 9 bases are shared with TRBD1. Germline values: CDR1 KGHSH, CDR2 LQKENI. V gave up 7 bases and J gave up 1 base; unmatched junction bases: 4. CDR3 size: 14 residues.

This chain links TRBV19 with TRBJ1-5; 11 nucleotides match TRBD1. Trimming took 6 bases from V and 1 from J; bases not matched to a gene: 5. The CDR3 is 16 residues long. CDR1 LNHDA and CDR2 SQIVND come from the germline V gene (reference sequence). This CDR3 reads CASRRTGGRSNQPQHF. The CDR3 DNA follows: TGTGCCAGTAGGCGGACAGGGGGCAGGAGCAATCAGCCCCAGCATTTT.

This chain joins TRBV25-1 and TRBJ1-3; the D gene is possibly TRBD1 (5 bases). Trimming stripped 2 bases from V and 3 bases from J, with 11 bases between. This CDR3 has 15 amino acids. Germline V gene data show CDR1 as MGHDK and CDR2 as SYGVNS. The CDR3 region is CASSEGGLGGNTIYF. The CDR3 nucleotides are TGTGCCAGCAGTGAAGGGGGACTCGGTGGAAACACCATATATTTT.

This clone was picked up one time. The chain uses TRBV5-1 and TRBJ2-7; D not resolved. Germline CDR1 reads SGHRS; CDR2 reads YFSETQ. The germline V and J ends were trimmed by 0 bases and 1 base, with 8 bases remaining between them. The CDR3 consists of 14 residues. The CDR3 loop is CASSLVQDSYEQYF. CDR3 nucleotide sequence: TGCGCCAGCAGCTTGGTTCAGGATTCCTACGAGCAGTACTTC.

The chain employs TRBV5-6 and TRBJ2-1; D gene ambiguous. Germline V gives CDR1 SGHDT, CDR2 YYEEEE. Between the trimmed V and J ends, which lost 0 bases and 7 bases, there was a span of 5 bases. The CDR3 is 12 amino acids. This chain's CDR3 is CASSLALNEQFF. DNA for the CDR3: TGTGCCAGCAGCTTGGCCCTGAATGAGCAGTTCTTC.

V is TRBV7-2 and J is TRBJ1-1; no clear D gene. V was shortened by 6 bases and J by 0 bases, with 8 bases between the two germline ends. The CDR3 spans 13 residues. Germline CDR1 and CDR2: SGHTA and FQGNSA. As DNA, the CDR3 is TGTGCCAGCAGTAGAGCCATGAACACTGAAGCTTTCTTT. Protein sequence: CASSRAMNTEAFF.

The chain links TRBV18 to TRBJ2-1; 7 nucleotides line up with TRBD1. V dropped 3 bases and J dropped 2; count of bases not matched to a gene: 4. Germline V lookup: CDR1 KGHSH, CDR2 LQKENI. This CDR3 is built from 15 residues. CDR3 loop: CASSPGQLTYNEQFF. The CDR3 bases are TGTGCCAGCTCACCGGGACAGTTAACCTACAATGAGCAGTTCTTC.

This rearrangement joins TRBV6-5 to TRBJ2-1; D might be TRBD2 (6 bases). Germline V gives CDR1 MNHEY, CDR2 SVGAGI. V dropped 6 bases and J dropped 8 bases, with 14 bases sitting between them. CDR3 length: 13 residues. The CDR3 sequence is CASRTFTSYEQFF. DNA of the CDR3: TGTGCCAGCAGGACTTTCACTAGCTATGAGCAGTTCTTC.

V gene TRBV5-1 combines with J gene TRBJ1-5; 7 positions match TRBD1. This CDR3 is built from 15 residues. V shed 0 bases and J 6 bases; nucleotides not matched to a gene: 6. CDR1 and CDR2 from the germline V gene are SGHRS and YFSETQ. CDR3 DNA: TGCGCCAGCAGCTTGGAAGGGGGCCGGGGTCAGCCCCAGCATTTT. Protein product: CASSLEGGRGQPQHF.

V usage is TRBV27 and J usage is TRBJ2-4; 10 positions agree with TRBD1. The J segment lost 6 bases and the V segment lost 3 bases, leaving 11 bases of the junction unmatched. The CDR3 spans 17 residues. The V gene's germline CDR1 is MNHEY and CDR2 SMNVEV (reference sequence). The CDR3 DNA reads TGTGCCAGCAGTTTCCGTAAGGACAGGGGGAGGCGAAACATTCAGTACTTC. As protein: CASSFRKDRGRRNIQYF.

This clone appeared a few times. The CDR3 sequence is CASGPYNEQFF. The DNA of the CDR3 is TGTGCCAGCGGGCCCTACAATGAGCAGTTCTTC. The V call is TRBV27, the J call TRBJ2-1; D unclear. The CDR3 is 11 residues long. CDR1 and CDR2 from the germline V gene are MNHEY and SMNVEV (reference sequence). The germline V and J ends were trimmed by 8 bases and 2 bases, with 4 bases remaining between them.

The gene calls are TRBV27 and TRBJ2-1; a possible D gene is TRBD2 (5 bases). V was trimmed by 7 bases and J by 6 bases, leaving 16 bases between them. This CDR3 is 14 amino acids long. Germline assignment: CDR1 MNHEY and CDR2 SMNVEV (reference sequence). The DNA for the CDR3 is TGTGCCAGCATCCCCCGGGCTAGCTCCAATGAGCAGTTCTTC. This sequence encodes CASIPRASSNEQFF.